These 9 T cell receptor beta chains were sequenced from one sample in a study of early T cells in non-severe SARS-CoV-2 infection. One entry per CDR3 protein results from TCRdb running MiXCR on the 5' RACE reads. The sample contains about 64,000 distinct CDR3 sequences, 10% to 12% of which appear only once. The sequencing here drew on whole blood, taken at baseline. The receptors were sampled from an adult who was a healthcare worker with PCR-confirmed SARS-CoV-2 infection or an uninfected control (not recorded which).

The rearrangement links TRBV20-1 to TRBJ2-3; D unresolved. CDR1 is DFQATT, CDR2 SNEGSKA, per germline (reference sequence). Trimming took off 5 bases at V and 6 bases at J, with 9 bases between the two ends. The CDR3 totals 11 residues. The CDR3 region has the DNA TGCAGTGCTGGAGTCGGGGATACGCAGTATTTT. Encoded protein: CSAGVGDTQYF.

This clonotype was seen a few times. The V call is TRBV7-2, the J call TRBJ2-7, with D hard to call. The germline V gene encodes CDR1 SGHTA and CDR2 FQGNSA. The CDR3 covers 15 residues. V was trimmed by 0 bases and J by 2 bases, leaving 11 bases between them. The CDR3 nucleotides are TGTGCCAGCAGCTTAGCGCGAGTACTCCCCTACGAGCAGTACTTC. Protein sequence: CASSLARVLPYEQYF.

This clonotype was seen many times. This sequence joins TRBV30 and TRBJ1-1; possible D gene TRBD1, 6 bases. The CDR3 sequence is 17 residues long. The germline V gene encodes CDR1 GTSNPN and CDR2 SVGIG (reference sequence). Between the trimmed V and J ends, which lost 4 bases and 5 bases, there was a span of 26 bases. CDR3 sequence: CAWNPGRLQGRGTEAFF. The CDR3, as DNA: TGTGCCTGGAACCCCGGGAGGTTACAGGGCCGGGGGACTGAAGCTTTCTTT. Supplemented by reference TRBV30 and TRBJ1-1, the full variable domain reads SQTIHQWPATLVQPVGSPLSLECTVEGTSNPNLYWYRQAAGRGLQLLFYSVGIGQISSEVPQNLSASRPQDRQFILSSKKLLLSDSGFYLCAWNPGRLQGRGTEAFFGQGTRLTVV.

The sample holds many counts of this clonotype. This chain links TRBV5-4 with TRBJ2-5; tentatively, D is TRBD1 (6 bases). The germline V gene encodes CDR1 SGHNT and CDR2 YYREEE (reference sequence). V lost 4 bases and J lost 2, with 9 bases in between. CDR3 size: 13 residues. In DNA form, the CDR3 reads TGTGCCAGCAGCCAAGGACAGCAAGAGACCCAGTACTTC. It specifies CASSQGQQETQYF.

This clonotype was seen only a few times. The V gene is TRBV28, the J gene TRBJ2-7; TRBD2 aligns across 10 bases. CDR1 is MDHEN, CDR2 SYDVKM, per germline. The CDR3 loop spans 15 amino acids. The junction had 9 bases not matched to a gene; V was cut back by 4 bases and J by 6 bases. The CDR3, as DNA: TGTGCCAGCAGTTCGGCTAGCGGGGGTAGGGGCGAGCAGTACTTC. Translated: CASSSASGGRGEQYF.

This chain uses TRBV4-3 with TRBJ2-3, with D possibly TRBD1 on 5 matching bases. This CDR3 contains 15 residues. With 1 base removed from V and 1 base from J, the gap between germline ends came to 9 bases. The germline CDR1 and CDR2 sequences are LGHNA and YSLEER. In nucleotides, the CDR3 is TGCGCCAGCAGCCAAGTCGACAGCCGCACAGATACGCAGTATTTT. Translated, it gives CASSQVDSRTDTQYF.

The rearrangement joins TRBV12-3 or TRBV12-4 to TRBJ2-7; maybe TRBD2 (6 bases). This CDR3 has 11 residues. V lost 3 bases to trimming and J lost 8 bases, with 8 bases between them. CDR3 sequence reads: CASSLEGKQYF. CDR3 coding DNA: TGTGCCAGCAGTTTGGAGGGGAAGCAGTACTTC.

The V and J genes are TRBV11-2 and TRBJ2-1; possibly TRBD1 for D (6 bases). This CDR3 has 12 residues. Deletions cut 5 bases from V and 10 bases from J, with 12 bases between. Germline loops: CDR1 SGHAT, CDR2 FQNNGV. CDR3 sequence reads: CASSPGTPEQFF. The CDR3 DNA sequence: TGTGCCAGCAGCCCCGGGACACCAGAGCAGTTCTTC.

This clonotype was recorded a few times. V usage is TRBV20-1 and J usage is TRBJ1-1; perhaps TRBD1 as D (6 bases). The V end was cut by 7 bases, the J end by 5 bases, with 17 bases between. Per the germline V gene, CDR1 is DFQATT and CDR2 is SNEGSKA (reference sequence). The CDR3 runs to 13 residues. CDR3 bases: TGCAGTGTCTTGGGACCTCAGGGGACTGAAGCTTTCTTT. Its translation is CSVLGPQGTEAFF.